The 10 T cell receptor beta chains listed next were all sequenced from one sample in a study of identical twins. TCRdb fed the 5' RACE reads into MiXCR, producing one record per CDR3 protein. Of under 500,000 distinct CDR3 sequences in the sample, 13% to 15% are singletons; the top ten hold more than 0.8%. These same records also appear under a second study, on yellow fever vaccine responses in identical twins.

Sequences were obtained from CD4+ T cells sorted from blood. The receptors come from a woman younger than 35 in good health.

V is TRBV6-2 or TRBV6-3 and J is TRBJ2-2, with 8 positions matching TRBD1. This CDR3 region has 15 residues. Germline-derived CDR1 and CDR2 are MNHEY and SVGEGT. Germline trimming cut 6 bases from V and 1 base from J; bases unmatched to any gene: 4. CDR3 DNA: TGTGCCAGCAGGAGGACAGGGAAGAACACCGGGGAGCTGTTTTTT. Its translation is CASRRTGKNTGELFF.

This clonotype was observed a handful of times. The chain couples TRBV27 to TRBJ2-6, with 7 bases aligning to TRBD1. CDR1 MNHEY and CDR2 SMNVEV come from the germline V gene (reference sequence). The CDR3 runs 16 residues. J was trimmed by 2 bases and V by 3 bases; bases with no gene match: 4. CDR3 in amino acids: CASSFWQGAGANVLTF. The CDR3 coding sequence is TGTGCCAGCAGTTTCTGGCAGGGGGCTGGGGCCAACGTCCTGACTTTC.

This clonotype turned up a few times. The chain employs TRBV28 and TRBJ2-1, with 8 bases that match TRBD2. V was pared by 6 bases and J by 6 bases, with 10 bases of the junction left unmatched. CDR1 and CDR2 (germline): MDHEN, SYDVKM. This CDR3 spans 15 amino acids. CDR3 DNA sequence: TGTGCCAGCAGCCCCCCCCCCGCGGGGGGCAATGAGCAGTTCTTC. As protein: CASSPPPAGGNEQFF.

This clonotype was seen repeatedly, ten times or more. The V call is TRBV10-3, the J call TRBJ2-7, with D possibly TRBD2 on 5 matching bases. This CDR3 has 12 residues. Trimming removed 5 bases from V and 9 bases from J, with 14 bases in between. The germline gives CDR1 ENHRY, CDR2 SYGVKD. The CDR3 sequence is CAISLEAEWQYF. CDR3 sequence (DNA): TGTGCCATCAGTTTGGAGGCCGAATGGCAGTACTTC.

Written as DNA, the CDR3 is TGCAGTGCAGAACTAGCGGGAGTTTCAGATACGCAGTATTTT. This encodes CSAELAGVSDTQYF. This chain uses TRBV20-1 with TRBJ2-3; TRBD2 agrees at 11 bases. This CDR3 has 14 amino acids. The trim removed 6 bases at V and 4 bases at J, leaving 6 bases unmatched. From germline, CDR1 is DFQATT and CDR2 SNEGSKA (reference sequence).

This clonotype was counted between two and nine times. The chain carries TRBV11-2 and TRBJ2-1; 14 nucleotides line up with TRBD2. CDR1 SGHAT and CDR2 FQNNGV come from the germline V gene. The trim removed 3 bases at V and 6 bases at J, leaving 19 bases unmatched. The CDR3 extends over 21 amino acids. The CDR3 bases are TGTGCCAGCAGCTTCCGACGGCCGGGACTAGCGGGAGTTGAGGAGGGCAATGAGCAGTTCTTC. It codes for CASSFRRPGLAGVEEGNEQFF.

This clonotype occurred many times. The chain recombines TRBV2 with TRBJ1-1; 7 nucleotides align to TRBD1. Trimming took 5 bases from V and 6 from J; bases not matched to a gene: 9. This CDR3 is built from 14 residues. CDR1 is SNHLY, CDR2 FYNNEI, per germline. The CDR3 sequence: CASSSTGVGAEAFF. CDR3 bases: TGTGCCAGCAGTAGTACAGGGGTGGGGGCTGAAGCTTTCTTT.

A few counts support this clonotype. At one of its ends the junction is not consistent with the germline gene, which may arise from a read error. The rearrangement links TRBV2 to TRBJ2-5; no reliable D call. Germline CDR1 is SNHLY and CDR2 is FYNNEI. The CDR3 covers 14 residues. CDR3 sequence reads: CASSERTVQGTQYF. The CDR3, as DNA: TGTGCCAGCAGTGAAAGAACAGTCCAAGGGACCCAGTACTTC.

This clonotype has a handful of counts. The rearrangement links TRBV7-2 to TRBJ1-1; no definite D call. The V and J ends lost 8 bases and 0 bases respectively, with 16 bases between them. CDR1 and CDR2 (germline): SGHTA, FQGNSA. The CDR3 has 15 residues. Here the CDR3 reads CASQPYLRLNTEAFF. The DNA for the CDR3 is TGTGCCAGCCAACCTTACTTACGGTTGAACACTGAAGCTTTCTTT.

This clonotype was seen a handful of times. This chain uses TRBV28 with TRBJ2-7, with TRBD2 as a possible D gene (5 bases). CDR1 and CDR2 from the germline V gene are MDHEN and SYDVKM. This CDR3 comprises 12 residues. V lost 11 bases, J lost 4 bases, and 15 bases lay in between. The CDR3 region has the DNA TGTGCCTCCCAGGACTCAGTTTACGAGCAGTACTTC. Amino acids: CASQDSVYEQYF.